This T cell receptor (beta chain) was captured by sequencing in a study of STAT5B mutations in CD4+ large granular lymphocyte leukemia. The table came from immunoSEQ multiplex PCR; TCRdb's copy has only in-frame clones and leaves some out. The sample consists of tens of thousands of clones, 65% to 90% of them appearing once. This CDR3 comprises 15 residues. With 0 bases removed from V and 6 bases from J, the gap between germline ends came to 11 bases. The germline V gene has CDR1 LNHDA and CDR2 SQIVND (reference sequence). The TCR comes from a human donor in good health. The sample taken for sequencing was CD4+ T cells from blood buffy coats. This sequence joins TRBV19 and TRBJ2-2, with D hard to call. Here the CDR3 reads CASSIEFLVAGELFF. The CDR3 DNA follows: TGTGCCAGTAGTATAGAATTCCTGGTTGCCGGGGAGCTGTTTTTT.